This T cell receptor (beta chain) was recovered during a study of blood T cell repertoires in COVID-19. Repertoires were generated with immunoSEQ multiplex PCR, while TCRdb's copy carries only in-frame clones and drops some. Of more than 85,000 clones listed, 85% to 90% are singletons. J lost 0 bases, V lost 6 bases, and 8 bases had no gene match. CDR1 is MDHEN, CDR2 SYDVKM, per germline. CDR3 length: 15 amino acids. The clonotype originates from a woman between 50 and 59 years old with acute or convalescent COVID-19. The V call is TRBV28, the J call TRBJ2-7, with 7 bases matching TRBD2. Sequencing was done on a sample of peripheral blood. The CDR3, as DNA: TGTGCCAGCAGCCCCATGGGGGGGAACTCCTACGAGCAGTACTTC. This translates into CASSPMGGNSYEQYF.